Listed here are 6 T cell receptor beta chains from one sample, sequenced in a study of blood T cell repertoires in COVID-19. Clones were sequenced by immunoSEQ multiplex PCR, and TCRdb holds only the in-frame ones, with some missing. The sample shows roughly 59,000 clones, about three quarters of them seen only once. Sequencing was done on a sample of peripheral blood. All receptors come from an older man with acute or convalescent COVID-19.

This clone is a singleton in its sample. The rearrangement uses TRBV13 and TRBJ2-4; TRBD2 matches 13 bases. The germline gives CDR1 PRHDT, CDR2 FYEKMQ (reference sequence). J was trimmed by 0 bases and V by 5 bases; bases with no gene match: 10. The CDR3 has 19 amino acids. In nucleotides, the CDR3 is TGTGCCAGCAGCCCTTCGGGACTAGCGGGGAACCTAGCCAAAAACATTCAGTACTTC. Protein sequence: CASSPSGLAGNLAKNIQYF.

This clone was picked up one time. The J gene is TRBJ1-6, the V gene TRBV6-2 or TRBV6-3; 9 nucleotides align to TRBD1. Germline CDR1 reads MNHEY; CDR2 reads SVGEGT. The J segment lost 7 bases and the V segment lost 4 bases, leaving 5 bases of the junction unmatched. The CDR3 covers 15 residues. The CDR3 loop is CASSSTGGRNSPLHF. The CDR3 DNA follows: TGTGCCAGCAGTTCGACAGGGGGAAGAAATTCACCCCTCCACTTT.

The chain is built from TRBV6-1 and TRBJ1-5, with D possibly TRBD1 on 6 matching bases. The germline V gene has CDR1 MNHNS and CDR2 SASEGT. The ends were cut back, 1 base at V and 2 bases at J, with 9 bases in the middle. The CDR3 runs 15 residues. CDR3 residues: CASSEVAGGNQPQHF. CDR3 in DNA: TGTGCCAGCAGTGAAGTTGCAGGGGGCAATCAGCCCCAGCATTTT.

CDR3 protein: CASSSTGTYEQYF. CDR3 bases: TGTGCCAGCAGTTCGACAGGGACCTACGAGCAGTACTTC. V usage is TRBV12-3 or TRBV12-4 and J usage is TRBJ2-7; TRBD1 agrees at 7 bases. Trimming took 4 bases from V and 2 from J; bases not matched to a gene: 2. The CDR3 covers 13 residues.

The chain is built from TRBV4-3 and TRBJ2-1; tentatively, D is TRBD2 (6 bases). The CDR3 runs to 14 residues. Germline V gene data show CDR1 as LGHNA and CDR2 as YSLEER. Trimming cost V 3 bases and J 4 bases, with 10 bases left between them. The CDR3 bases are TGCGCCAGCAGCCAGGGACTTTTATACAATGAGCAGTTCTTC. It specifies CASSQGLLYNEQFF.

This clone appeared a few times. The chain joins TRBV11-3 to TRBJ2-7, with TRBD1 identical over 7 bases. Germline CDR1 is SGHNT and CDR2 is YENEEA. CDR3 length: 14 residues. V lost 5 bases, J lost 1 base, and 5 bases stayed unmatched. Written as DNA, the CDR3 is TGTGCCAGCAGCAGTGACAGGGATTCCTACGAGCAGTACTTC. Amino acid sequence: CASSSDRDSYEQYF.